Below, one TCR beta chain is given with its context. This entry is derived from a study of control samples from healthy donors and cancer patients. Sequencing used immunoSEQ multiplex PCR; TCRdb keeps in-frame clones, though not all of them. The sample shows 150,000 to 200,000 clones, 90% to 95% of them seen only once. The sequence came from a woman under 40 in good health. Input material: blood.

The CDR3 sequence is CASLAGSTDTQYF. For the CDR3, the DNA is TGTGCCAGCCTAGCGGGAAGCACAGATACGCAGTATTTT. The J gene is TRBJ2-3, the V gene TRBV7-9, with 9 nucleotides matching TRBD2. Germline loops: CDR1 SEHNR, CDR2 FQNEAQ (reference sequence). CDR3 length equals 13 residues. V dropped 8 bases and J dropped 0; count of bases not matched to a gene: 0.